The source of this T cell receptor (beta chain) is a study of OX40 agonist ivuxolimab in advanced cancers. Study context: The dose-escalation group included hepatocellular carcinoma, melanoma, renal cell carcinoma and head and neck cancer.

The CDR3 runs 12 residues. CDR1 is SGHKS, CDR2 YYEKEE, per germline (reference sequence). V was cut by 4 bases and J by 7 bases, with 9 bases left in between. General study findings and limits: Clonal expansion from baseline to week 6 occurred in both CD4+ and CD8+ T cells.

Regarding this clone: Antigen specificity is unknown.

The data were produced by immunoSEQ multiplex PCR, yet TCRdb's version contains in-frame clones alone and is incomplete. The data show 65,000 or so clones, roughly 84% seen once. The input for sequencing was CD4+ or CD8+ T cells sorted from blood, taken in a trial of the OX40 agonist ivuxolimab. The chain links TRBV5-5 to TRBJ1-5; D gene uncertain. This sequence was found in an adult with an advanced solid tumor such as melanoma, head and neck, liver or kidney cancer. Here the CDR3 reads CASSKVGQPQHF. In DNA form, the CDR3 reads TGTGCCAGCAGCAAGGTAGGACAGCCCCAGCATTTT.